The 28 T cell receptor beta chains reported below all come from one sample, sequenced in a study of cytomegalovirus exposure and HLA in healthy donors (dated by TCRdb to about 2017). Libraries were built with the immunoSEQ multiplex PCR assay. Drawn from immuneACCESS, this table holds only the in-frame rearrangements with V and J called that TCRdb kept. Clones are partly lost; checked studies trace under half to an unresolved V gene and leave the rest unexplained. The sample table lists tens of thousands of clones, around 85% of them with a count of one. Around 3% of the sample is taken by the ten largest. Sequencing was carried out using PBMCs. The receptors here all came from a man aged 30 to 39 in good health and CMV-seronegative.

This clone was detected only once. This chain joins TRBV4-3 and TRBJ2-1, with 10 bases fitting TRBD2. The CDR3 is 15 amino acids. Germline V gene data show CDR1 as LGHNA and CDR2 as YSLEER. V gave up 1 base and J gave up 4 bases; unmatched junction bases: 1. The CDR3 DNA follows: TGCGCCAGCAGCCAAGGAGCGGGGGGGTACAATGAGCAGTTCTTC. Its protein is CASSQGAGGYNEQFF.

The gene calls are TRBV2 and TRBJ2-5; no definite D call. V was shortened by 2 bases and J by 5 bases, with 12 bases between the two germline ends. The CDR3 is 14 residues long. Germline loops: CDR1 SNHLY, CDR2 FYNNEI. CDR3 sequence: CASSESRSAETQYF. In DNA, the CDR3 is TGTGCCAGCAGTGAAAGCAGGTCTGCGGAGACCCAGTACTTC.

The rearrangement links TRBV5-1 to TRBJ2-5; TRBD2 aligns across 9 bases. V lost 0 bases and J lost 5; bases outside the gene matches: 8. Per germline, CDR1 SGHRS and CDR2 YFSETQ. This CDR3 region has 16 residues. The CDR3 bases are TGCGCCAGCAGCTTGGAGGCGGGAGGGCCGTTGGAGACCCAGTACTTC. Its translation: CASSLEAGGPLETQYF. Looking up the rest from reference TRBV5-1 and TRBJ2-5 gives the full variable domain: KAGVTQTPRYLIKTRGQQVTLSCSPISGHRSVSWYQQTPGQGLQFLFEYFSETQRNKGNFPGRFSGRQFSNSRSEMNVSTLELGDSALYLCASSLEAGGPLETQYFGPGTRLLVL.

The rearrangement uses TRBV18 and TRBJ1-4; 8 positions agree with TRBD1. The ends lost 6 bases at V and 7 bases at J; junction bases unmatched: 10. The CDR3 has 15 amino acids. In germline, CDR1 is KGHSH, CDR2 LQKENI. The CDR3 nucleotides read TGTGCCAGCTCTTCCTATGGACAGGGTGGTGAAAAACTGTTTTTT. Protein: CASSSYGQGGEKLFF.

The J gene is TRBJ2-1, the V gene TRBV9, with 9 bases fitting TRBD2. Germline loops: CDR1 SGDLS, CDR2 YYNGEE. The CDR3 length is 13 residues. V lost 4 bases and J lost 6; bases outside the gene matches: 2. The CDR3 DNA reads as TGTGCCAGCAGCTTAGCGGGAGCCAATGAGCAGTTCTTC. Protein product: CASSLAGANEQFF.

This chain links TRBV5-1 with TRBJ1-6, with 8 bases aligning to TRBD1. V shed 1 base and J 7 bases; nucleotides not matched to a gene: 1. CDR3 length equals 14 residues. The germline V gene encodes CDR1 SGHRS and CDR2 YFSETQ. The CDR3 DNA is TGCGCCAGCAGCTTGCAGGGGGCAAATTCACCCCTCCACTTT. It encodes CASSLQGANSPLHF. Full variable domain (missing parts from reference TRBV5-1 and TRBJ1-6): KAGVTQTPRYLIKTRGQQVTLSCSPISGHRSVSWYQQTPGQGLQFLFEYFSETQRNKGNFPGRFSGRQFSNSRSEMNVSTLELGDSALYLCASSLQGANSPLHFGNGTRLTVT.

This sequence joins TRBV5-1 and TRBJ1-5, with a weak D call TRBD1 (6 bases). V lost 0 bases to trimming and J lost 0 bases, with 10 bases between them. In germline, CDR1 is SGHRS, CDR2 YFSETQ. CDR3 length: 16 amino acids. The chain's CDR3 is CASSLAGANSNQPQHF. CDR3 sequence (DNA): TGCGCCAGCAGCTTGGCAGGGGCGAATAGCAATCAGCCCCAGCATTTT.

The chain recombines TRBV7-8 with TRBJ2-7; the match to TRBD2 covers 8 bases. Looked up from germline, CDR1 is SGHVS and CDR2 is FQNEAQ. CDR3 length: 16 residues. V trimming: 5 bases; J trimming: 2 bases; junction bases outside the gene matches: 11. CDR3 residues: CASSPLAGGSTYEQYV. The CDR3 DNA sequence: TGTGCCAGCAGCCCCTTGGCGGGAGGTTCTACCTACGAGCAGTACGTC.

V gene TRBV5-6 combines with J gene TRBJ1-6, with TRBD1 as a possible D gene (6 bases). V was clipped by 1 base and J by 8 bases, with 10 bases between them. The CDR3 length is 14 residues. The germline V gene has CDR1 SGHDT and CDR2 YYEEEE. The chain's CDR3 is CASSLRGIDSPLHF. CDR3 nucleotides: TGTGCCAGCAGCTTGAGGGGGATCGATTCACCCCTCCACTTT.

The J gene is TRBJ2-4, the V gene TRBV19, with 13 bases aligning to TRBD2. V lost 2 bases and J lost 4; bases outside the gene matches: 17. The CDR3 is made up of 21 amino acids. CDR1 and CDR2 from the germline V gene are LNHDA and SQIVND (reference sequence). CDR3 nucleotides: TGTGCCAGTAGTATAAGGGGAACTAGCGGGGGGGTCCTCACCACGAAAAACATTCAGTACTTC. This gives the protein CASSIRGTSGGVLTTKNIQYF.

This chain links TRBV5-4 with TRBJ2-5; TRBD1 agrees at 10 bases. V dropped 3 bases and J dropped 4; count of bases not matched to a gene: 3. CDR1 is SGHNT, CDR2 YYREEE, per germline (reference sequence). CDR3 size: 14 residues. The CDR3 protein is CASSSGQGGETQYF. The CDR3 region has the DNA TGTGCCAGCAGCTCTGGACAGGGGGGAGAGACCCAGTACTTC.

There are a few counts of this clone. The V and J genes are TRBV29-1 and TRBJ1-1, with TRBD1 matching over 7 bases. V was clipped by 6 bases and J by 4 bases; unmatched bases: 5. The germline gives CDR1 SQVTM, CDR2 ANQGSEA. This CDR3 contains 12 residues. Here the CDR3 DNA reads TGCAGCGTAGATCAGGGGGGCACTGAAGCTTTCTTT. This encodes CSVDQGGTEAFF.

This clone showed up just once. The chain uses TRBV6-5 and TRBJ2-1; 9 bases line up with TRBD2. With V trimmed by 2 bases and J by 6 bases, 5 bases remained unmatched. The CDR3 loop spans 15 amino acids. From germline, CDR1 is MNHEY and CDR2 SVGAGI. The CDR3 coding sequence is TGTGCCAGCAGTTACGAGCCAGCGGGAGGCAATGAGCAGTTCTTC. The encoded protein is CASSYEPAGGNEQFF.

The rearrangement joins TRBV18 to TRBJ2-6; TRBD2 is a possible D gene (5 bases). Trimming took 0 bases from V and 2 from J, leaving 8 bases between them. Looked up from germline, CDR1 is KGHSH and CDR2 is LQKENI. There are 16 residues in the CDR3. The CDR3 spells CASSPPPGTGANVLTF. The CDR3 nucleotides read TGTGCCAGCTCACCACCCCCGGGAACTGGGGCCAACGTCCTGACTTTC. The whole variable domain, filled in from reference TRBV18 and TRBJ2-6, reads NAGVMQNPRHLVRRRGQEARLRCSPMKGHSHVYWYRQLPEEGLKFMVYLQKENIIDESGMPKERFSAEFPKEGPSILRIQQVVRGDSAAYFCASSPPPGTGANVLTFGAGSRLTVL.

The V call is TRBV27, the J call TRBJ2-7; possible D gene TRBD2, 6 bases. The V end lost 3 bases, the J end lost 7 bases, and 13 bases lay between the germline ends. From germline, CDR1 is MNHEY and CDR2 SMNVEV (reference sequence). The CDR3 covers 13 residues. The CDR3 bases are TGTGCCAGCAGTTTCCTCAGGGCGGGAGAGCAGTACTTC. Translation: CASSFLRAGEQYF.

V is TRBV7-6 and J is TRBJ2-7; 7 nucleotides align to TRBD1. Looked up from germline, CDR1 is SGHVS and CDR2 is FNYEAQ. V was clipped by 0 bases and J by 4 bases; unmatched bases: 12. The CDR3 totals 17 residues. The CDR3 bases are TGTGCCAGCAGCTTAGCTTCATGGACAGGTTCCTCTTACGAGCAGTACTTC. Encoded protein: CASSLASWTGSSYEQYF.

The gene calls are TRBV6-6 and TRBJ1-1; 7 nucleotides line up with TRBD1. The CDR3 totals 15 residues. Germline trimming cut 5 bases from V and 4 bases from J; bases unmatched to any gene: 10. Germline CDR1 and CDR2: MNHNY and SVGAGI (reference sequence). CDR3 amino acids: CASSDTQGRRTEAFF. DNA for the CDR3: TGTGCCAGCAGTGATACACAGGGGAGACGCACTGAAGCTTTCTTT.

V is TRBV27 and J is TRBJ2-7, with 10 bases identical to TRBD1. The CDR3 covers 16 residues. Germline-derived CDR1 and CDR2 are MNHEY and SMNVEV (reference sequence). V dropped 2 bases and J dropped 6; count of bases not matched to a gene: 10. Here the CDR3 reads CASSLPDRGTPVEQYV. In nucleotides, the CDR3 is TGTGCCAGCAGTTTACCGGACAGGGGGACCCCCGTCGAGCAGTACGTC.

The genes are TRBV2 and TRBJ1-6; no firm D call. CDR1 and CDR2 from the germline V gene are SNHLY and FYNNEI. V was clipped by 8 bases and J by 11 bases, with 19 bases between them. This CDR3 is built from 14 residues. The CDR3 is CASGLGPEGPPLHF. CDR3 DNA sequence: TGTGCCAGCGGACTTGGACCGGAGGGTCCACCCCTCCACTTT.

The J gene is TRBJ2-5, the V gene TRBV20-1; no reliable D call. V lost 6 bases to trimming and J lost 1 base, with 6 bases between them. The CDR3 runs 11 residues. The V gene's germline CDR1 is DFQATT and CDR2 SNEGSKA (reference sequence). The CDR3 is CSATFQETQYF. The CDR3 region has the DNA TGCAGTGCAACTTTCCAAGAGACCCAGTACTTC.

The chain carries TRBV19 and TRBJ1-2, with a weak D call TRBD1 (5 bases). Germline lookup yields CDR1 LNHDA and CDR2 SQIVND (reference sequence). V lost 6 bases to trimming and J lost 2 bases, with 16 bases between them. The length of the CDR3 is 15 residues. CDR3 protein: CASRSGLRQNYGYTF. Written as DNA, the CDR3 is TGTGCCAGTAGATCGGGACTACGGCAAAACTATGGCTACACCTTC.

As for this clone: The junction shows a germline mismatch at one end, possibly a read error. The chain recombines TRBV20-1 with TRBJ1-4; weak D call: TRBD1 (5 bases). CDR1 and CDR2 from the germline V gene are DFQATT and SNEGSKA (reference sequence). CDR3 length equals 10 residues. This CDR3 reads CSARAGRVIF. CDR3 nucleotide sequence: TGCAGTGCTAGAGCGGGCAGGGTAATTTTT.

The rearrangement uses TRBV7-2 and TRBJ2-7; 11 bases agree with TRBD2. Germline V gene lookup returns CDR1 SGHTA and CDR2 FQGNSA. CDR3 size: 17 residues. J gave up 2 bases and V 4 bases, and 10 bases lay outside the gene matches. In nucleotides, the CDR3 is TGTGCCAGCAGCTCCTATCCACCTAGCGGGGGGCCCTACGAGCAGTACTTC. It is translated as CASSSYPPSGGPYEQYF.

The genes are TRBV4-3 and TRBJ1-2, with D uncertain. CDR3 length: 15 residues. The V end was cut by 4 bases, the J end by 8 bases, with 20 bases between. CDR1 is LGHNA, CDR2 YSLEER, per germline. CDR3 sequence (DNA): TGCGCCAGCAGCCCCCTTGTCATCAGGCTGCAGGGCTACACCTTC. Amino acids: CASSPLVIRLQGYTF.

The CDR3 bases are TGTGCCAGCTCACTAGTCGGACAGGGGGCCTACGAGCAGTACGTC. Its protein product is CASSLVGQGAYEQYV. The chain is built from TRBV18 and TRBJ2-7; 10 nucleotides line up with TRBD1. The V segment lost 4 bases and the J segment 2 bases; nucleotides outside the gene matches: 5. Germline V gives CDR1 KGHSH, CDR2 LQKENI. The CDR3 consists of 15 residues.

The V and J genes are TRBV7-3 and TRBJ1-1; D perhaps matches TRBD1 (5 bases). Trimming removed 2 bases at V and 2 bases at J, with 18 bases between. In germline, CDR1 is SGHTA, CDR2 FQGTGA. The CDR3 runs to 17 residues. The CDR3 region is CASSLLQAADPNTEAFF. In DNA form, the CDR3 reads TGTGCCAGCAGCTTATTACAGGCGGCGGACCCAAACACTGAAGCTTTCTTT. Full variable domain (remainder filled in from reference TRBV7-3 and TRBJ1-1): GAGVSQTPSNKVTEKGKYVELRCDPISGHTALYWYRQSLGQGPEFLIYFQGTGAADDSGLPNDRFFAVRPEGSVSTLKIQRTERGDSAVYLCASSLLQAADPNTEAFFGQGTRLTVV.

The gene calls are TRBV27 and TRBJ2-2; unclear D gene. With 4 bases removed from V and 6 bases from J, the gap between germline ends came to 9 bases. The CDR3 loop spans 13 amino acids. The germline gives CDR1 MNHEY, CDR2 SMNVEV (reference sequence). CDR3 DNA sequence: TGTGCCAGCAGTTCCTACCTCGCCGGGGAGCTGTTTTTT. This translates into CASSSYLAGELFF.

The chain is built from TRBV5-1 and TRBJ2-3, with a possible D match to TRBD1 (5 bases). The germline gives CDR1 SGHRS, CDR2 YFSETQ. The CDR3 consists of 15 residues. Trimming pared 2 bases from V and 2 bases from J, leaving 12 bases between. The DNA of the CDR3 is TGCGCCAGCAGCTTCGACAGACCAACCACAGATACGCAGTATTTT. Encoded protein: CASSFDRPTTDTQYF.